The TCR beta chain under discussion was sequenced for a study of T cells in Graves' hyperthyroidism and ophthalmopathy. Findings and limits, study-wide: Appearing also in blood were most of the thyroid clonotypes expanded above 0.001.

This CDR3 comprises 14 residues. Germline loops: CDR1 LNHDA, CDR2 SQIVND (reference sequence). V trimming: 7 bases; J trimming: 4 bases; junction bases outside the gene matches: 9. The definition of stable Graves' hyperthyroidism was no ophthalmopathy progression within 18 months. Those with hyperthyroidism were 18 to 65 years old, newly diagnosed, and ill for under 2 months. It was 8.5 to 10 ml of fresh peripheral blood that supplied the PBMCs. Only a few counts were recorded for this clonotype. Antigen unknown. Using RNA transcripts as the source, TCR beta CDR3 regions were amplified. Researchers ran a first-round RT-PCR on the TCR CDR3 using the HTBI primer set. TCRdb passed the multiplex PCR reads through MiXCR, listing each CDR3 protein once. The sample lists fewer than 400,000 distinct CDR3 sequences; approximately 25% were seen once.

The V and J genes are TRBV19 and TRBJ1-1; 7 bases are shared with TRBD1. This sequence was found in a man in his fifties or sixties with Graves' hyperthyroidism. The specimen was blood. The DNA for the CDR3 is TGTGCCAGTACCTCCCCAGGGGGTACCACTGAAGCTTTCTTT. This gives the protein CASTSPGGTTEAFF.